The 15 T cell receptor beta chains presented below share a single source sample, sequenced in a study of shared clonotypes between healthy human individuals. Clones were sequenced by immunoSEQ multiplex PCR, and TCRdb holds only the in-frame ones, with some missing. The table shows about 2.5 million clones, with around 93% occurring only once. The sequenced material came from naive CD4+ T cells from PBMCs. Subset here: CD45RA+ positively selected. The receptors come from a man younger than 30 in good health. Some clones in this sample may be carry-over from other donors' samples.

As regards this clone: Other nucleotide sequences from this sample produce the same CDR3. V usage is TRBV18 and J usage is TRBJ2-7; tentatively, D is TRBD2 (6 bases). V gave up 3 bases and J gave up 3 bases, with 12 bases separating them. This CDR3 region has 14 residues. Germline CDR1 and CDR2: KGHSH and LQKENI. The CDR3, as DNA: TGTGCCAGCTCACCGGGGCAGGAGGGCTACGAGCAGTACTTC. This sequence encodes CASSPGQEGYEQYF.

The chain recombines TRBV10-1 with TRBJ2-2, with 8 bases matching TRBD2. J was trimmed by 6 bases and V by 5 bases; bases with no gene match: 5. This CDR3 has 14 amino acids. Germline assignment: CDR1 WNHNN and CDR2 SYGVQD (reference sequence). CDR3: CASSRGRLAGELFF. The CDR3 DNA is TGCGCCAGCAGTCGCGGGAGGTTAGCCGGGGAGCTGTTTTTT.

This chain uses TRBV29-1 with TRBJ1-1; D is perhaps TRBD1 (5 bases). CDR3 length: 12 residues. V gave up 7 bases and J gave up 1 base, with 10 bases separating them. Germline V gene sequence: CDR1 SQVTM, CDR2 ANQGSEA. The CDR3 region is CSGYRSNTEAFF. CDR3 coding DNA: TGCAGCGGTTACAGGTCGAACACTGAAGCTTTCTTT.

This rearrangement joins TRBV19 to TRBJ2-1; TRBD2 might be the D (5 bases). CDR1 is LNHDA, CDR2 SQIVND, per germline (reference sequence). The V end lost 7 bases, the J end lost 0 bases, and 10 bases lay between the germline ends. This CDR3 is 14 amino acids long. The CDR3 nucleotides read TGTGCCAGTAAAGGACTCAGCTCCTACAATGAGCAGTTCTTC. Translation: CASKGLSSYNEQFF.

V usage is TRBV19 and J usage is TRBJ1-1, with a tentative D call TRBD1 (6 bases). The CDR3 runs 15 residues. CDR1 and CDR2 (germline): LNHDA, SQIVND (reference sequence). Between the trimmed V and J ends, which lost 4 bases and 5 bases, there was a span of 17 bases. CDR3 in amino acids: CASSSPRGLGTEAFF. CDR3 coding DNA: TGTGCCAGTAGTAGCCCCCGGGGGCTGGGTACTGAAGCTTTCTTT.

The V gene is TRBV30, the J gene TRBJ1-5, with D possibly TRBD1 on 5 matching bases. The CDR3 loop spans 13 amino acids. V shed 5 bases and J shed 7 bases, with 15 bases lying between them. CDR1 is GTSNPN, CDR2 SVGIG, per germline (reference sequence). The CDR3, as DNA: TGTGCCTGGGGAATTGACAGCCGGCAGCCCCAGCATTTT. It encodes CAWGIDSRQPQHF.

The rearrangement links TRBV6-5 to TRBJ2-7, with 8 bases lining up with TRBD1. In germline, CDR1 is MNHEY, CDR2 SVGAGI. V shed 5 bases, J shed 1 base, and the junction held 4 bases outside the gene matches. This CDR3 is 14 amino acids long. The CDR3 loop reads CASSVRTGSYEQYF. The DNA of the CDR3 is TGTGCCAGCAGTGTACGGACAGGGTCCTACGAGCAGTACTTC.

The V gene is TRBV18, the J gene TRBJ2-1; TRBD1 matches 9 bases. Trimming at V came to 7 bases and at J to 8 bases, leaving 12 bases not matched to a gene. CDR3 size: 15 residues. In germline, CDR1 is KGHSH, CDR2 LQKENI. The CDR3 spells CASYQSRDRVHEQFF. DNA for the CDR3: TGTGCCAGCTACCAATCCCGGGACAGGGTCCATGAGCAGTTCTTC.

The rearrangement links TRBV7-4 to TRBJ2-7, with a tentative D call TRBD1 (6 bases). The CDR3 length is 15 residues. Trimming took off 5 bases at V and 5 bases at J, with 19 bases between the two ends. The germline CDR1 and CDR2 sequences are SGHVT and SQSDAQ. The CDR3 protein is CASSTRQEGTHEQYF. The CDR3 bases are TGTGCCAGCAGCACCCGACAGGAAGGGACCCACGAGCAGTACTTC.

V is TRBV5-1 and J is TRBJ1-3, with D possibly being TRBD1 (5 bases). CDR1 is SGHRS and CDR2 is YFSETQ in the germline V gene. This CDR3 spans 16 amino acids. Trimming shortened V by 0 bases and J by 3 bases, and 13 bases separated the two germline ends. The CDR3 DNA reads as TGCGCCAGCAGCTTGGCCGGGGGAACTTATGGAAACACCATATATTTT. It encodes CASSLAGGTYGNTIYF.

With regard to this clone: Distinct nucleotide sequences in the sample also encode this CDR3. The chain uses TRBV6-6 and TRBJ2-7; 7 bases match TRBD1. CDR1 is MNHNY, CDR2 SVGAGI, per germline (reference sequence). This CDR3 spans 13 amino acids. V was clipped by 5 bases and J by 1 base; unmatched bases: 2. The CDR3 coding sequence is TGTGCCAGCAGTAGACAGGGATCCTACGAGCAGTACTTC. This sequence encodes CASSRQGSYEQYF.

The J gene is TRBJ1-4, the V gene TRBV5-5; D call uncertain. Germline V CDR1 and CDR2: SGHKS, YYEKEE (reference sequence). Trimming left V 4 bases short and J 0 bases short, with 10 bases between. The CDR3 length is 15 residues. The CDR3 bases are TGTGCCAGCAGCGTCAACACAGCAACTAATGAAAAACTGTTTTTT. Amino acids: CASSVNTATNEKLFF.

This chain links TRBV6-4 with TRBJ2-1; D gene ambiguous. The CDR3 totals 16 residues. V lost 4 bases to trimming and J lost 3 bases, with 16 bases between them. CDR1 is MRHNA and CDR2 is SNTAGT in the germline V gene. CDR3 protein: CASSGVRRALYNEQFF. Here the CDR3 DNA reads TGTGCCAGCAGTGGAGTCAGACGAGCCCTCTACAATGAGCAGTTCTTC.

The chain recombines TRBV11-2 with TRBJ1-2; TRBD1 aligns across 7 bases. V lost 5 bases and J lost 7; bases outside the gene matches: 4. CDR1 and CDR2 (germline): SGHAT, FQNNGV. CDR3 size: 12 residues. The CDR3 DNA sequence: TGTGCCAGCAGCCCTGACAGGGTTGGCTACACCTTC. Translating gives CASSPDRVGYTF.

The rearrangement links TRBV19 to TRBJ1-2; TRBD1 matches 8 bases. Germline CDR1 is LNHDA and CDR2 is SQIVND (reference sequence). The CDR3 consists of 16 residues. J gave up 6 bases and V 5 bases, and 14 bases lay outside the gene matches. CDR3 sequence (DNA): TGTGCCAGTAGTTCTCACTCAAGGACAGGGAAGGATGGCTACACCTTC. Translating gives CASSSHSRTGKDGYTF.